This T cell receptor (beta chain) was documented in a study of blood T cell repertoires in COVID-19. Enrollees, about 18 to 95 years old, lived in 20 to 25 US areas. CDR3 length: 13 residues. Trimming removed 4 bases at V and 8 bases at J, with 14 bases between. In germline, CDR1 is MGHRA, CDR2 YSYEKL. Original analysis: Counts of nucleated cells, estimated from reference gene primer amplification, were obtained. Only in-frame clones appear in the TCRdb table, and some are missing; sequencing was by immunoSEQ multiplex PCR. The DNA was the basis for D and trimming; V, J and clone size are from that table. The repertoire consists of 310,000 or so clones, with 85% to 90% occurring once and the leading ten covering roughly 10%.

Sequenced: PBMCs or T cells enriched from blood (not recorded which). The source of this sequence is a woman aged 18-30 years who had recovered from COVID-19. The V call is TRBV4-1, the J call TRBJ1-1, with D possibly TRBD1 on 5 matching bases. The CDR3 loop is CASSPRQKIEAFF. In DNA form, the CDR3 reads TGCGCCAGCAGCCCTCGACAGAAGATAGAAGCTTTCTTT.